What follows are 10 T cell receptor beta chains derived from one specimen sequenced in a study of long-term antiretroviral therapy in people with HIV. The authors ran the immunoSEQ assay, v3.0, at survey level. Libraries were prepared by immunoSEQ multiplex PCR; TCRdb keeps only in-frame clonotypes and omits some of them. Of roughly 26,000 clones in the sample, 90% to 95% were seen once. The sample consisted of unsorted PBMCs, taken roughly 5.1 years after starting antiretroviral therapy. The receptors were sampled from a woman aged 45 to 65 with HIV.

This clone has a single count. The DNA for the CDR3 is TGTGCCAGCCTTGAGCGGGCAGGGAGAGAGACCCAGTACTTC. Amino acid sequence: CASLERAGRETQYF. The rearrangement uses TRBV13 and TRBJ2-5, with D possibly TRBD2 on 6 matching bases. The germline V and J ends were trimmed by 8 bases and 4 bases, with 17 bases remaining between them. Germline loops: CDR1 PRHDT, CDR2 FYEKMQ (reference sequence). The length of the CDR3 is 14 residues.

The chain carries TRBV9 and TRBJ2-1; either TRBD1 or TRBD2 may supply D (5 bases each). Germline CDR1 is SGDLS and CDR2 is YYNGEE. The CDR3 length is 15 residues. Trimming removed 0 bases at V and 5 bases at J, with 12 bases between. CDR3 amino acids: CASSVGGSEHNEQFF. For the CDR3, the DNA is TGTGCCAGCAGCGTAGGGGGGTCGGAGCACAATGAGCAGTTCTTC.

The chain couples TRBV5-1 to TRBJ2-5, with 8 nucleotides matching TRBD1. The CDR3 loop spans 14 amino acids. Germline trimming cut 4 bases from V and 5 bases from J; bases unmatched to any gene: 7. The germline CDR1 and CDR2 sequences are SGHRS and YFSETQ. The CDR3 sequence: CASSPTTGVETQYF. Here the CDR3 DNA reads TGCGCCAGCAGCCCGACGACAGGGGTCGAGACCCAGTACTTC.

V usage is TRBV19 and J usage is TRBJ2-7, with TRBD2 identical over 8 bases. Germline CDR1 is LNHDA and CDR2 is SQIVND (reference sequence). Trimming at V came to 4 bases and at J to 7 bases, leaving 3 bases not matched to a gene. The CDR3 runs to 12 residues. CDR3 coding DNA: TGTGCCAGTAGTAGCAGACTAGCGGAGCAGTACTTC. It yields the protein CASSSRLAEQYF.

The chain couples TRBV5-4 to TRBJ2-5, with 7 bases lining up with TRBD1. V lost 4 bases and J lost 3; bases outside the gene matches: 3. The CDR3 extends over 13 amino acids. Germline V gene lookup returns CDR1 SGHNT and CDR2 YYREEE (reference sequence). The CDR3 DNA reads as TGTGCCAGCAGCGAGGGACAGAAAGAGACCCAGTACTTC. This codes for CASSEGQKETQYF.

The chain couples TRBV20-1 to TRBJ2-1; D is unclear. The CDR3 runs to 10 residues. V lost 5 bases and J 5 bases, leaving 4 bases between the germline ends. CDR1 and CDR2 from the germline V gene are DFQATT and SNEGSKA (reference sequence). CDR3 in DNA: TGCAGTGCTTATCACAATGAGCAGTTCTTC. It specifies CSAYHNEQFF.

The chain carries TRBV25-1 and TRBJ2-1; D may be TRBD1 or TRBD2 (6 bases each). V was cut by 8 bases and J by 0 bases, with 11 bases left in between. CDR3 length equals 14 residues. Germline CDR1 is MGHDK and CDR2 is SYGVNS. This chain's CDR3 is CASETGASYNEQFF. Written as DNA, the CDR3 is TGTGCCAGCGAAACGGGGGCCTCCTACAATGAGCAGTTCTTC.

The chain couples TRBV7-9 to TRBJ2-3; D is unclear. The CDR3 covers 9 residues. Germline CDR1 and CDR2: SEHNR and FQNEAQ (reference sequence). Trimming left V 10 bases short and J 2 bases short, with 1 base between. The CDR3 bases are TGTGCCAACACAGATACGCAGTATTTT. Protein: CANTDTQYF.

The chain joins TRBV29-1 to TRBJ2-2; weak D call: TRBD1 (5 bases). Trimming took off 2 bases at V and 4 bases at J, with 14 bases between the two ends. The germline CDR1 and CDR2 sequences are SQVTM and ANQGSEA. This CDR3 comprises 15 residues. CDR3 sequence: CSVERDGHPTGELFF. The CDR3 coding sequence is TGCAGCGTTGAAAGGGATGGACACCCCACCGGGGAGCTGTTTTTT.

V gene TRBV9 combines with J gene TRBJ2-1; D not resolved. V lost 2 bases to trimming and J lost 7 bases, with 10 bases between them. CDR1 and CDR2 (germline): SGDLS, YYNGEE. CDR3 length equals 13 residues. The CDR3 DNA reads as TGTGCCAGCAGCGTGGGCTCCGAAAATGAGCAGTTCTTC. Translating gives CASSVGSENEQFF.